The clone carrying this T cell receptor beta chain was detected only a few times. 5'RACE with constant-segment primers built TCRalpha and TCRbeta cDNA libraries with UMIs. TCRdb reprocessed the 5' RACE reads via MiXCR and lists one record per CDR3 protein. The data show roughly 580,000 distinct CDR3 sequences, roughly 18% seen once. CDR3 size: 16 residues. Germline-derived CDR1 and CDR2 are SEHNR and FQNEAQ (reference sequence). Deletions cut 10 bases from V and 0 bases from J, with 21 bases between. The data originate from a study of T-cell memory formation after mild COVID-19. The sequenced sample was PBMCs or a T cell subset sorted from them (not recorded which). V usage is TRBV7-9 and J usage is TRBJ2-5; the D gene could be TRBD1 or TRBD2 (5 bases each). The TCR comes from an adult woman who had mild COVID-19 (a few samples of this study predate the infection). Cell type and time point are not known. The CDR3: CATTILLLGHQETQYF. The CDR3 nucleotides are TGTGCCACCACGATCTTATTACTGGGACACCAAGAGACCCAGTACTTC.